These 15 T cell receptor beta chains came from one sample sequenced in a study of blood T cell repertoires in COVID-19. Profiling relied on immunoSEQ multiplex PCR, and the TCRdb table lists in-frame clones only, not all of them. The sample carries about 140,000 clones, over 70% recorded once. Sequenced input: PBMCs or T cells enriched from blood (not recorded which). The receptors were gathered from a man between 65 and 79 years old who had been exposed to COVID-19.

This chain connects TRBV6-4 to TRBJ1-2, with D perhaps TRBD1 (5 bases). The CDR3 totals 13 residues. Germline loops: CDR1 MRHNA, CDR2 SNTAGT. V shed 8 bases and J shed 8 bases, with 18 bases lying between them. The CDR3 DNA is TGTGCCAGCGGTCTCGTAGGGGTGGAAGGCTACACCTTC. It codes for CASGLVGVEGYTF.

The chain recombines TRBV5-1 with TRBJ1-4; D uncertain. The V gene's germline CDR1 is SGHRS and CDR2 YFSETQ. Trimming took 1 base from V and 3 from J, leaving 10 bases between them. This CDR3 is 15 amino acids long. CDR3 DNA: TGCGCCAGCAGCTTGTTCGGTATACCTAATGAAAAACTGTTTTTT. It encodes CASSLFGIPNEKLFF.

The rearrangement joins TRBV6-5 to TRBJ2-7; 7 nucleotides align to TRBD1. The CDR3 extends over 13 amino acids. Germline V lookup: CDR1 MNHEY, CDR2 SVGAGI. The trim removed 9 bases at V and 3 bases at J, leaving 8 bases unmatched. CDR3 coding DNA: TGTGCCAGTAATCAACAGGGGCGCTACGAGCAGTACTTC. It yields the protein CASNQQGRYEQYF.

The rearrangement uses TRBV4-1 and TRBJ2-7; D not resolved. Trimming cost V 2 bases and J 0 bases, with 11 bases left between them. Germline V CDR1 and CDR2: MGHRA, YSYEKL. The CDR3 length is 15 residues. CDR3 loop: CASSQSTHFSYEQYF. CDR3 coding DNA: TGCGCCAGCAGCCAATCGACACATTTCTCCTACGAGCAGTACTTC.

The chain is built from TRBV7-2 and TRBJ1-5; D is unclear. CDR1 and CDR2 (germline): SGHTA, FQGNSA. V gave up 2 bases and J gave up 6 bases, with 8 bases separating them. This CDR3 comprises 13 residues. The chain's CDR3 is CASSLSTVQPQHF. CDR3 nucleotides: TGTGCCAGCAGCTTATCTACGGTTCAGCCCCAGCATTTT.

The V call is TRBV7-2, the J call TRBJ1-5; D not certain. Germline assignment: CDR1 SGHTA and CDR2 FQGNSA. Trimming cost V 5 bases and J 4 bases, with 15 bases left between them. The CDR3 totals 15 residues. In DNA form, the CDR3 reads TGTGCCAGCAGCCCCGTGGGAGGGTATAATCAGCCCCAGCATTTT. This gives the protein CASSPVGGYNQPQHF.

V and J are TRBV28 and TRBJ1-6; D not resolved. Germline lookup yields CDR1 MDHEN and CDR2 SYDVKM. Trimming took off 7 bases at V and 9 bases at J, with 19 bases between the two ends. The CDR3 contains 15 residues. The CDR3 sequence is CASISLTGNSSPLHF. For the CDR3, the DNA is TGTGCCAGCATCTCTCTAACTGGAAACAGTTCACCCCTCCACTTT.

The chain combines TRBV5-4 with TRBJ2-3, with TRBD1 matching 10 bases. V lost 2 bases, J lost 5 bases, and 5 bases stayed unmatched. CDR1 and CDR2 from the germline V gene are SGHNT and YYREEE (reference sequence). The CDR3 has 15 residues. The CDR3 DNA reads TGTGCCAGCAGCTTTCCGGGACAGGGGAGAGATACGCAGTATTTT. Translation: CASSFPGQGRDTQYF.

Comments on this clone: At the DNA level, this CDR3 is encoded by other sequences in the same sample as well. The CDR3 DNA sequence: TGTGCCAGCAGCTCTCAGGGTAACACTGAAGCTTTCTTT. Translated: CASSSQGNTEAFF. V is TRBV7-2 and J is TRBJ1-1; D perhaps matches TRBD1 (5 bases). The CDR3 covers 13 residues. The germline gives CDR1 SGHTA, CDR2 FQGNSA. Trimming removed 4 bases at V and 2 bases at J, with 8 bases between.

The rearrangement joins TRBV11-2 to TRBJ1-6; possibly TRBD1 for D (5 bases). CDR1 is SGHAT, CDR2 FQNNGV, per germline. This CDR3 is built from 17 residues. V shed 5 bases and J shed 7 bases, with 21 bases lying between them. The CDR3 sequence is CASSHGALGGGNSPLHF. CDR3 DNA: TGTGCCAGCAGCCATGGGGCCCTTGGGGGGGGGAATTCACCCCTCCACTTT.

V and J are TRBV29-1 and TRBJ2-2, with a weak D call TRBD1 (5 bases). V lost 4 bases and J lost 0, with 9 bases in between. Germline CDR1 SQVTM, CDR2 ANQGSEA. The CDR3 consists of 14 residues. CDR3 sequence reads: CSVGVTANTGELFF. CDR3 coding DNA: TGCAGCGTTGGAGTGACAGCGAACACCGGGGAGCTGTTTTTT.

The genes are TRBV30 and TRBJ2-5, with no clear D. The V gene lost 2 bases and the J gene lost 2 bases, with 3 bases spanning the gap. Germline-derived CDR1 and CDR2 are GTSNPN and SVGIG (reference sequence). CDR3 size: 11 residues. As DNA, the CDR3 is TGTGCCTGGAGTTCTCAAGAGACCCAGTACTTC. This gives the protein CAWSSQETQYF.

The chain carries TRBV27 and TRBJ1-2, with TRBD1 matching 8 bases. CDR1 and CDR2 (germline): MNHEY, SMNVEV (reference sequence). This CDR3 contains 16 residues. The J segment lost 6 bases and the V segment lost 5 bases, leaving 14 bases of the junction unmatched. The CDR3 DNA is TGTGCCAGCAGTCTTACCCCCGGGACAGGTCAGCATGGCTACACCTTC. The encoded protein is CASSLTPGTGQHGYTF.

This sequence joins TRBV29-1 and TRBJ1-5; possibly TRBD1 for D (5 bases). The CDR3 is 14 amino acids. Trimming left V 5 bases short and J 4 bases short, with 15 bases between. The germline CDR1 and CDR2 sequences are SQVTM and ANQGSEA. DNA for the CDR3: TGCAGCGTTTCAATGCAGGGAGGAAATCAGCCCCAGCATTTT. Amino acid sequence: CSVSMQGGNQPQHF. The whole variable domain, remainder taken from reference TRBV29-1 and TRBJ1-5, is SAVISQKPSRDICQRGTSLTIQCQVDSQVTMMFWYRQQPGQSLTLIATANQGSEATYESGFVIDKFPISRPNLTFSTLTVSNMSPEDSSIYLCSVSMQGGNQPQHFGDGTRLSIL.

At least ten counts were recorded for this clone. The V call is TRBV25-1, the J call TRBJ1-6; D gene unclear. This CDR3 is 12 amino acids long. CDR1 MGHDK and CDR2 SYGVNS come from the germline V gene. The V end was cut by 10 bases, the J end by 9 bases, with 13 bases between. The CDR3 bases are TGTGCCACTAGCGCGGGAGGTTCACCCCTCCACTTT. Protein product: CATSAGGSPLHF.